The 30 T cell receptor beta chains reported below all come from one sample, sequenced in a study of shared clonotypes between healthy human individuals. TCRdb keeps only in-frame clones here, not all; method: immunoSEQ multiplex PCR. The sample includes 2 million to 2.5 million clones, roughly 94% of them seen just once. What was sequenced was naive CD4+ T cells sorted from blood. Subset given: CD45RA+ positively selected. The receptors were sampled from a young man in good health.

The chain links TRBV30 to TRBJ1-3; D gene uncertain. V shed 0 bases and J shed 6 bases, with 15 bases lying between them. Germline V lookup: CDR1 GTSNPN, CDR2 SVGIG (reference sequence). The CDR3 extends over 15 amino acids. The CDR3 sequence is CAWSVRLPSSNTIYF. For the CDR3, the DNA is TGTGCCTGGAGTGTAAGGCTTCCCTCCTCAAACACCATATATTTT.

This clone has a single count. J is TRBJ2-7 and V is TRBV6-5, with a weak D call TRBD2 (7 bases). Trimming removed 6 bases at V and 1 base at J, with 16 bases between. Germline V gives CDR1 MNHEY, CDR2 SVGAGI. This CDR3 is 15 amino acids long. In DNA, the CDR3 is TGTGCCAGCAGGACTATGGGAGGGGGGTCCTACGAGCAGTACTTC. This translates into CASRTMGGGSYEQYF.

For this clone: A junction end diverges from the germline sequence, so it may reflect a read error. V usage is TRBV2 and J usage is TRBJ2-7; a possible D gene is TRBD2 (5 bases). The germline gives CDR1 SNHLY, CDR2 FYNNEI. This CDR3 contains 12 residues. Here the CDR3 reads CASSEEERTFAF. CDR3 coding DNA: TGTGCCAGCAGTGAAGAAGAACGGACTTTTGCCTTC.

The count of this clone is one. Other DNA sequences in this specimen translate into the identical CDR3. The chain uses TRBV10-3 and TRBJ1-5; possibly TRBD1 for D (5 bases). Trimming shortened V by 5 bases and J by 3 bases, and 11 bases separated the two germline ends. CDR1 and CDR2 (germline): ENHRY, SYGVKD. There are 14 residues in the CDR3. The CDR3 DNA is TGTGCCATCAGTCTCCAGGGTTCCAATCAGCCCCAGCATTTT. Translated: CAISLQGSNQPQHF.

This chain connects TRBV6-5 to TRBJ1-1; the D gene is possibly TRBD1 (5 bases). V shed 4 bases and J shed 3 bases, with 12 bases lying between them. Germline values: CDR1 MNHEY, CDR2 SVGAGI. This CDR3 comprises 14 residues. The CDR3 here is CASSLGREHTEAFF. The CDR3 nucleotides are TGTGCCAGCAGTTTGGGACGTGAACACACTGAAGCTTTCTTT.

The rearrangement uses TRBV6-1 and TRBJ2-5; 9 bases are shared with TRBD2. CDR3 length: 16 amino acids. The germline V gene encodes CDR1 MNHNS and CDR2 SASEGT. Trimming at V came to 0 bases and at J to 5 bases, leaving 7 bases not matched to a gene. Here the CDR3 reads CASSEAQGLASETQYF. CDR3 bases: TGTGCCAGCAGTGAAGCGCAAGGACTAGCGAGTGAGACCCAGTACTTC.

The chain uses TRBV5-1 and TRBJ1-4; D is undetermined. Germline CDR1 reads SGHRS; CDR2 reads YFSETQ. The V end lost 0 bases, the J end lost 8 bases, and 14 bases lay between the germline ends. The CDR3 sequence is 15 residues long. The CDR3 loop reads CASSLGVLGPEKLFF. The CDR3 DNA reads as TGCGCCAGCAGCTTGGGGGTCCTGGGCCCAGAAAAACTGTTTTTT.

This clone is a singleton in its sample. V usage is TRBV4-2 and J usage is TRBJ1-2; TRBD1 agrees at 7 bases. CDR3 length: 16 amino acids. Trimming cost V 1 base and J 5 bases; bases outside gene matches: 10. Germline-derived CDR1 and CDR2 are LGHNA and YNFKEQ. The CDR3 sequence is CASSQALPGTEYGYTF. The CDR3 nucleotides read TGTGCCAGCAGCCAAGCCCTCCCCGGGACAGAGTATGGCTACACCTTC.

Of note for this clone: Other DNA sequences in this specimen translate into the identical CDR3. The genes are TRBV5-6 and TRBJ2-7; 10 bases agree with TRBD1. J lost 4 bases, V lost 4 bases, and 8 bases had no gene match. The germline V gene encodes CDR1 SGHDT and CDR2 YYEEEE. The CDR3 consists of 15 residues. This chain's CDR3 is CASSGDRGLGYEQYF. In nucleotides, the CDR3 is TGTGCCAGCAGCGGTGACAGGGGGCTGGGATACGAGCAGTACTTC.

The rearrangement joins TRBV30 to TRBJ1-1; 8 bases agree with TRBD1. This CDR3 spans 12 amino acids. Germline trimming cut 8 bases from V and 8 bases from J; bases unmatched to any gene: 10. Germline V gene sequence: CDR1 GTSNPN, CDR2 SVGIG (reference sequence). The CDR3 is CASSLTGVEAFF. Here the CDR3 DNA reads TGTGCCAGCAGCTTGACAGGGGTGGAAGCTTTCTTT.

This clone was picked up one time. The same CDR3 arises from other DNA sequences in this sample as well. V is TRBV5-6 and J is TRBJ1-5, with TRBD1 as a possible D gene (5 bases). The CDR3 is 16 amino acids. CDR1 SGHDT and CDR2 YYEEEE come from the germline V gene. V lost 0 bases, J lost 0 bases, and 10 bases lay in between. Here the CDR3 DNA reads TGTGCCAGCAGCTTGGGCGGGGGGTATAGCAATCAGCCCCAGCATTTT. Translation: CASSLGGGYSNQPQHF.

A few counts support this clone. Other DNA sequences in the sample encode the same CDR3. The chain couples TRBV10-3 to TRBJ1-4, with 7 bases fitting TRBD1. There are 13 residues in the CDR3. The germline CDR1 and CDR2 sequences are ENHRY and SYGVKD. V lost 6 bases to trimming and J lost 6 bases; unmatched junction nucleotides: 4. The DNA for the CDR3 is TGTGCCATCAGGTCAGGGGGAGATGAAAAACTGTTTTTT. This codes for CAIRSGGDEKLFF.

Concerning this clone: The sample carries other DNA sequences with the same CDR3. V and J are TRBV11-2 and TRBJ2-7; D might be TRBD1 (5 bases). The V gene lost 4 bases and the J gene lost 3 bases, with 10 bases spanning the gap. Germline-derived CDR1 and CDR2 are SGHAT and FQNNGV. CDR3 size: 13 residues. CDR3 in amino acids: CASSSGQGYEQYF. DNA of the CDR3: TGTGCCAGCAGCTCAGGACAAGGCTACGAGCAGTACTTC.

The CDR3 nucleotides read TGTGCTAGTGTAAACGCGTTTCTGCACGAGCAGTACTTC. This codes for CASVNAFLHEQYF. The V and J genes are TRBV12-5 and TRBJ2-7; no clear D. The CDR3 loop spans 13 amino acids. Trimming left V 7 bases short and J 5 bases short, with 15 bases between. Germline V CDR1 and CDR2: LGHNT, FRNRAP.

Concerning this clone itself: Other DNA variants within this sample encode the same CDR3. The chain recombines TRBV18 with TRBJ2-5; D remains unclear. The CDR3 spans 14 residues. V lost 3 bases and J 5 bases, leaving 13 bases between the germline ends. From germline, CDR1 is KGHSH and CDR2 LQKENI. CDR3 sequence (DNA): TGTGCCAGCTCACCCCTTGGGTCCGGGGAGACCCAGTACTTC. Translating gives CASSPLGSGETQYF.

V gene TRBV5-1 combines with J gene TRBJ2-1, with 8 bases identical to TRBD2. Germline trimming cut 3 bases from V and 6 bases from J; bases unmatched to any gene: 14. Germline V lookup: CDR1 SGHRS, CDR2 YFSETQ. This CDR3 region has 17 residues. The CDR3 region has the DNA TGCGCCAGCAGCTCGCTGGGGCGGGGGGTAGTAGTCAATGAGCAGTTCTTC. This sequence encodes CASSSLGRGVVVNEQFF.

The chain recombines TRBV6-1 with TRBJ1-1; D is unresolved. Looked up from germline, CDR1 is MNHNS and CDR2 is SASEGT. This CDR3 has 15 residues. The V end was cut by 6 bases, the J end by 4 bases, with 18 bases between. The CDR3 spells CASSQTGLLGTEAFF. Written as DNA, the CDR3 is TGTGCCAGCAGCCAAACGGGCCTCTTAGGCACTGAAGCTTTCTTT.

This clone was seen a single time. CDR3 in amino acids: CASSFAASSYNEQFF. In DNA, the CDR3 is TGCGCCAGCAGCTTTGCGGCGAGCTCCTACAATGAGCAGTTCTTC. This sequence joins TRBV5-1 and TRBJ2-1, with D hard to call. Germline CDR1 SGHRS, CDR2 YFSETQ. The CDR3 sequence is 15 residues long. The V gene lost 2 bases and the J gene lost 0 bases, with 9 bases spanning the gap.

The chain is built from TRBV28 and TRBJ1-1; D perhaps matches TRBD1 (5 bases). With 6 bases removed from V and 0 bases from J, the gap between germline ends came to 11 bases. Germline V CDR1 and CDR2: MDHEN, SYDVKM. The CDR3 extends over 14 amino acids. CDR3: CASRRDSMNTEAFF. The DNA for the CDR3 is TGTGCCAGCAGACGCGACAGCATGAACACTGAAGCTTTCTTT.

The chain joins TRBV6-6 to TRBJ2-2, with 8 positions matching TRBD2. Looked up from germline, CDR1 is MNHNY and CDR2 is SVGAGI (reference sequence). This CDR3 spans 15 amino acids. The V gene end was trimmed by 4 bases and the J gene end by 4 bases; junction bases not matched to a gene: 5. The DNA for the CDR3 is TGTGCCAGCAGTTTCGGGACTAGTAGCACCGGGGAGCTGTTTTTT. This codes for CASSFGTSSTGELFF.

Concerning this clone itself: Other nucleotide sequences in the sample specify the same CDR3. V is TRBV7-2 and J is TRBJ2-7; 7 positions agree with TRBD2. V was clipped by 5 bases and J by 2 bases; unmatched bases: 6. Germline CDR1 reads SGHTA; CDR2 reads FQGNSA. The CDR3 contains 14 residues. This CDR3 reads CASSSSGGAYEQYF. The CDR3, as DNA: TGTGCCAGCAGCAGCTCGGGGGGAGCCTACGAGCAGTACTTC.

The chain uses TRBV11-1 and TRBJ1-2; 10 bases line up with TRBD1. V gave up 5 bases and J gave up 4 bases; unmatched junction bases: 19. The germline CDR1 and CDR2 sequences are SGHAT and FQDESV (reference sequence). This CDR3 is 19 amino acids long. CDR3 protein: CASSLLRRAGTGAGYGYTF. The DNA for the CDR3 is TGTGCCAGCAGCCTCCTACGCCGCGCCGGGACAGGGGCCGGCTATGGCTACACCTTC.

This chain uses TRBV6-6 with TRBJ1-2, with D perhaps TRBD1 (6 bases). The CDR3 covers 11 residues. Germline values: CDR1 MNHNY, CDR2 SVGAGI (reference sequence). The germline V and J ends were trimmed by 10 bases and 7 bases, with 13 bases remaining between them. The CDR3 sequence: CATNRDSGYTF. As DNA, the CDR3 is TGTGCCACGAACAGGGACTCTGGCTACACCTTC.

The rearrangement joins TRBV5-1 to TRBJ2-2; D gene uncertain. The V gene's germline CDR1 is SGHRS and CDR2 YFSETQ. The CDR3 is 16 residues long. The V gene lost 0 bases and the J gene lost 0 bases, with 9 bases spanning the gap. DNA of the CDR3: TGCGCCAGCAGCTTGGAAAAGGATCCGAACACCGGGGAGCTGTTTTTT. The encoded protein is CASSLEKDPNTGELFF.

In nucleotides, the CDR3 is TGTGCCAGCAGTGGACAGGACCTTACAAGGCATGAGCAGTTCTTC. It codes for CASSGQDLTRHEQFF. V is TRBV2 and J is TRBJ2-1; tentative D call: TRBD1 (6 bases). Germline loops: CDR1 SNHLY, CDR2 FYNNEI. V dropped 4 bases and J dropped 8 bases, with 18 bases sitting between them. CDR3 size: 15 residues.

V is TRBV25-1 and J is TRBJ2-6; no definite D call. V was shortened by 7 bases and J by 3 bases, with 7 bases between the two germline ends. The CDR3 has 13 amino acids. CDR1 MGHDK and CDR2 SYGVNS come from the germline V gene. CDR3 nucleotides: TGTGCCAGCACGAAGAATGGGGCCAACGTCCTGACTTTC. It specifies CASTKNGANVLTF. The full variable domain, rest sourced from reference TRBV25-1 and TRBJ2-6, is EADIYQTPRYLVIGTGKKITLECSQTMGHDKMYWYQQDPGMELHLIHYSYGVNSTEKGDLSSESTVSRIRTEHFPLTLESARPSHTSQYLCASTKNGANVLTFGAGSRLTVL.

This chain uses TRBV4-3 with TRBJ2-1; 11 bases match TRBD1. Losses at the gene ends were 0 bases for V and 7 bases for J; bases not matched to a gene: 2. This CDR3 is built from 15 residues. Germline-derived CDR1 and CDR2 are LGHNA and YSLEER. Here the CDR3 DNA reads TGCGCCAGCAGCCAAGAAGGACAGGGGGCGAATGAGCAGTTCTTC. Residues: CASSQEGQGANEQFF.

CDR3 region: CASSPSTALYEQYF. CDR3 DNA sequence: TGCGCCAGCAGCCCATCGACAGCCCTATACGAGCAGTACTTC. The J gene is TRBJ2-7, the V gene TRBV5-1, with a weak D call TRBD1 (5 bases). V lost 4 bases and J 4 bases, leaving 15 bases between the germline ends. The CDR3 extends over 14 amino acids. The germline CDR1 and CDR2 sequences are SGHRS and YFSETQ.

V gene TRBV28 combines with J gene TRBJ2-7; no reliable D call. Trimming removed 6 bases from V and 10 bases from J, with 7 bases in between. Per the germline V gene, CDR1 is MDHEN and CDR2 is SYDVKM. CDR3 length: 9 residues. CDR3 nucleotide sequence: TGTGCCAGCAGCCCATTACAGTACTTC. This translates into CASSPLQYF.

V and J are TRBV5-1 and TRBJ2-7, with 7 bases fitting TRBD1. The junction had 6 bases not matched to a gene; V was cut back by 0 bases and J by 6 bases. The CDR3 consists of 14 residues. Germline CDR1 is SGHRS and CDR2 is YFSETQ. Here the CDR3 reads CASSLEGGPSEQYF. In DNA form, the CDR3 reads TGCGCCAGCAGCTTGGAAGGGGGCCCCAGCGAGCAGTACTTC.